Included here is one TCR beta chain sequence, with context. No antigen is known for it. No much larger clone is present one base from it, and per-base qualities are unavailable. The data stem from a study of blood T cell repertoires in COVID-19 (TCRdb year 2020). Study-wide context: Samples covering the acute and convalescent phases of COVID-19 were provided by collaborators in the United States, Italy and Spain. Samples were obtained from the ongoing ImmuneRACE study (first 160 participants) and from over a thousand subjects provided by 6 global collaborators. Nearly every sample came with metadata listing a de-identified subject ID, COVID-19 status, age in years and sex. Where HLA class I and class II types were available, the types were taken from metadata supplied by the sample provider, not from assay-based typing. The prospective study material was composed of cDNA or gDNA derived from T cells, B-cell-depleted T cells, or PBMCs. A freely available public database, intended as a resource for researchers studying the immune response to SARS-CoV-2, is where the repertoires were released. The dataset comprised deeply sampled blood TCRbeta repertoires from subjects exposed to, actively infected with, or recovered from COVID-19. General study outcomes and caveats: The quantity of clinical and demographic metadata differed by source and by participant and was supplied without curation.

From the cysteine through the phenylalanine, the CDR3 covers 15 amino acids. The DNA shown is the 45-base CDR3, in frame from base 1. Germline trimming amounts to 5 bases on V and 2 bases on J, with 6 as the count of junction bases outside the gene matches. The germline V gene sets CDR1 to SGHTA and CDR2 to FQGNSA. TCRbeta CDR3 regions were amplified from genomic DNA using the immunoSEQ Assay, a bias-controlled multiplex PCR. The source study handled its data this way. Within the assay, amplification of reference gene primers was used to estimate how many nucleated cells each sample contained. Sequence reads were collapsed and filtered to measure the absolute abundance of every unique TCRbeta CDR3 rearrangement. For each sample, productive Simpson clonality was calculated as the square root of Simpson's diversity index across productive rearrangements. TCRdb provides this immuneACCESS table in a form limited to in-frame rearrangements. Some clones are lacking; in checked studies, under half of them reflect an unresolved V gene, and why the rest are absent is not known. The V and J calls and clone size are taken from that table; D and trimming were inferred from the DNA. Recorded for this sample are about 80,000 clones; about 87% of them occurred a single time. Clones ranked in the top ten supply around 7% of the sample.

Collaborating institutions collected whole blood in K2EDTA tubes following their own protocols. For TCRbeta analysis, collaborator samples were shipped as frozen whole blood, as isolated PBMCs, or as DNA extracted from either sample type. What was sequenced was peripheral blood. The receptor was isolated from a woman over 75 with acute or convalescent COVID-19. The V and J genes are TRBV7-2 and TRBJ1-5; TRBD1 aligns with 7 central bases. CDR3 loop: CASSINRGGNQPQHF. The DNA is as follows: TGTGCCAGCAGCATCAACAGGGGAGGCAATCAGCCCCAGCATTTT.